This TCR beta chain stems from a study of blood T cell repertoires in COVID-19. Study-wide background: The study drew acute and convalescent COVID-19 samples from the United States, Italy and Spain. The analysed material was cDNA or gDNA that came from T cells, B-cell-depleted T cells, or PBMCs.

Sequenced by immunoSEQ multiplex PCR; TCRdb stores in-frame clones only, minus some. The sample shows over 250,000 clones, around 86% of them seen only once. V lost 5 bases, J lost 5 bases, and 15 bases lay in between. The germline gives CDR1 SGHAT, CDR2 FQNNGV. This CDR3 contains 14 residues. This TCR was sampled from a human donor in a cohort sampled during active COVID-19. Sequencing input: peripheral blood. V gene TRBV11-2 combines with J gene TRBJ1-1; D gene ambiguous. The CDR3 protein is CASSPFTGGTEAFF. The CDR3 region has the DNA TGTGCCAGCAGCCCTTTTACGGGAGGAACTGAAGCTTTCTTT.